Listed below are T cell receptor beta chains from one sample, sequenced in a study of Graves' ophthalmopathy and Graves' hyperthyroidism. TCRdb re-called the multiplex PCR reads with MiXCR, one entry per CDR3 protein. Of under 60,000 distinct CDR3 sequences detected, approximately 45% appear once; the ten largest clones hold 4.7%. The sample taken for sequencing was peripheral blood. The receptors come from an adult woman with Graves' ophthalmopathy. CDR3s include the opening cysteine and the closing phenylalanine or tryptophan. Each record gives: clone size, V gene, J gene, D gene, CDR3 protein, CDR3 DNA. A D gene is named only where the DNA matches it firmly. Only part of the rows carry a size: once, few, many, or a class if the clone is expanded.

abundance: .; v_gene: TRBV7-2; j_gene: TRBJ2-7; d_gene: TRBD2; CDR3aa: CASSRGTSEAYEQYF; CDR3nt: TGTGCCAGCAGCAGAGGGACTAGCGAGGCCTACGAGCAGTACTTC
abundance: .; v_gene: TRBV24-1; j_gene: TRBJ1-1; d_gene: .; CDR3aa: CATTGDGNTEAFF; CDR3nt: TGTGCCACCACCGGAGACGGGAACACTGAAGCTTTCTTT
abundance: .; v_gene: TRBV25-1; j_gene: TRBJ2-1; d_gene: TRBD2; CDR3aa: CASSVDTGTSGRPYNEQFF; CDR3nt: TGTGCCAGCAGTGTCGACACCGGGACTAGCGGGAGACCCTACAATGAGCAGTTCTTC
abundance: many; v_gene: TRBV2; j_gene: TRBJ2-6; d_gene: .; CDR3aa: CASKRGSSGANVLTF; CDR3nt: TGTGCCAGCAAAAGGGGCAGCTCTGGGGCCAACGTCCTGACTTTC
abundance: .; v_gene: TRBV7-6; j_gene: TRBJ2-7; d_gene: TRBD2; CDR3aa: CASTKGLAGEQYF; CDR3nt: TGTGCCAGCACCAAGGGACTAGCGGGGGAGCAGTACTTC
abundance: few; v_gene: TRBV7-6; j_gene: TRBJ2-3; d_gene: .; CDR3aa: CASSLGYSFSTDTQYF; CDR3nt: TGTGCCAGCAGCTTGGGATACAGCTTCAGCACAGATACGCAGTATTTT
abundance: .; v_gene: TRBV9; j_gene: TRBJ2-3; d_gene: .; CDR3aa: CASSVGDNTDTQYF; CDR3nt: TGTGCCAGCAGCGTAGGAGATAACACAGATACGCAGTATTTT
abundance: .; v_gene: TRBV5-6; j_gene: TRBJ2-7; d_gene: .; CDR3aa: CASSLKYEQYF; CDR3nt: TGTGCCAGCAGCTTGAAATACGAGCAGTACTTC
abundance: .; v_gene: TRBV20-1; j_gene: TRBJ2-5; d_gene: TRBD1; CDR3aa: CRQVQGESETQYF; CDR3nt: TGCAGGCAAGTCCAGGGGGAGTCGGAGACCCAGTACTTC
abundance: many; v_gene: TRBV12-5; j_gene: TRBJ2-1; d_gene: TRBD2; CDR3aa: CASGETGTSDRYNEQFF; CDR3nt: TGTGCTAGTGGTGAAACCGGGACTAGCGACAGGTACAATGAGCAGTTCTTC
abundance: .; v_gene: TRBV29-1; j_gene: TRBJ1-2; d_gene: .; CDR3aa: CSVEAARGYGGYTF; CDR3nt: TGCAGCGTTGAAGCGGCCAGGGGATACGGTGGCTACACCTTC
abundance: many; v_gene: TRBV5-5; j_gene: TRBJ2-1; d_gene: TRBD2; CDR3aa: CASSPWASGVYNEQFF; CDR3nt: TGTGCCAGCAGCCCCTGGGCTAGCGGGGTTTACAATGAGCAGTTCTTC